This passage covers 18 T cell receptor beta chains from one sample sequenced in a study of T cell responses to AZD1222 COVID-19 vaccine. Measured with immunoSEQ multiplex PCR; TCRdb has only the in-frame clones, and not every one. The table shows some 130,000 clones, with 85% occurring only once. The specimen was peripheral blood, collected 28 days after the second dose of the MenACWY control vaccine. The source is an adult who received the MenACWY meningococcal vaccine as a control.

V usage is TRBV5-1 and J usage is TRBJ1-6, with 10 positions matching TRBD1. Germline CDR1 and CDR2: SGHRS and YFSETQ. J was trimmed by 8 bases and V by 0 bases; bases with no gene match: 2. CDR3 size: 15 residues. The CDR3 here is CASSLVGTGDSPLHF. The CDR3 nucleotides are TGCGCCAGCAGCTTGGTTGGGACAGGGGATTCACCCCTCCACTTT. Combining the CDR3 with reference TRBV5-1 and TRBJ1-6 gives the whole variable domain KAGVTQTPRYLIKTRGQQVTLSCSPISGHRSVSWYQQTPGQGLQFLFEYFSETQRNKGNFPGRFSGRQFSNSRSEMNVSTLELGDSALYLCASSLVGTGDSPLHFGNGTRLTVT.

The chain recombines TRBV14 with TRBJ2-5, with 9 bases that match TRBD1. V dropped 5 bases and J dropped 3; count of bases not matched to a gene: 4. Germline V gives CDR1 SGHDN, CDR2 FVKESK. CDR3 size: 14 residues. CDR3 amino acids: CASSRWTGEETQYF. Here the CDR3 DNA reads TGTGCCAGCAGCAGATGGACAGGGGAAGAGACCCAGTACTTC.

The chain recombines TRBV7-8 with TRBJ1-5; possible D gene TRBD1, 5 bases. CDR3 size: 12 residues. Germline loops: CDR1 SGHVS, CDR2 FQNEAQ. V dropped 4 bases and J dropped 7 bases, with 8 bases sitting between them. The CDR3 bases are TGTGCCAGCAGCTCCGACAGCCAGCCCCAGCATTTT. Protein sequence: CASSSDSQPQHF. The full variable domain, in which reference TRBV7-8 and TRBJ1-5 provide the parts outside the CDR3, is GAGVSQSPRYKVAKRGQDVALRCDPISGHVSLFWYQQALGQGPEFLTYFQNEAQLDKSGLPSDRFFAERPEGSVSTLKIQRTQQEDSAVYLCASSSDSQPQHFGDGTRLSIL.

CDR3 sequence: CASRSHELRDKRYEQYV. CDR3 nucleotide sequence: TGTGCAAGTCGCTCCCACGAGCTTCGGGACAAACGTTACGAGCAGTACGTC. The genes are TRBV12-2 and TRBJ2-7; the listed D gene, TRBD1, was not tested against the DNA. TRBV12-2 constitutes a pseudogene. The CDR3 length is 17 residues.

The V gene is TRBV19, the J gene TRBJ1-2, with D perhaps TRBD1 (6 bases). CDR1 is LNHDA and CDR2 is SQIVND in the germline V gene (reference sequence). V was pared by 7 bases and J by 7 bases, with 25 bases between. The CDR3 consists of 16 residues. In DNA, the CDR3 is TGTGCCAGTACCGCCCTACAGGGACAACTCCTGGGTGGCTACACCTTC. It specifies CASTALQGQLLGGYTF.

The rearrangement joins TRBV7-9 to TRBJ2-1; 8 bases fit TRBD2. There are 14 residues in the CDR3. Germline CDR1 reads SEHNR; CDR2 reads FQNEAQ (reference sequence). Losses at the gene ends were 5 bases for V and 4 bases for J; bases not matched to a gene: 4. The DNA for the CDR3 is TGTGCCAGCAGCAAGACTAGCGCGTACAATGAGCAGTTCTTC. Translating it yields CASSKTSAYNEQFF.

The chain has TRBV14 and TRBJ1-2; perhaps TRBD1 as D (5 bases). The CDR3 runs 14 residues. The ends were cut back, 0 bases at V and 8 bases at J, with 13 bases in the middle. The germline V gene has CDR1 SGHDN and CDR2 FVKESK. The CDR3 spells CASSQDGAPWGYTF. CDR3 nucleotides: TGTGCCAGCAGCCAAGATGGGGCACCCTGGGGCTACACCTTC.

V gene TRBV7-9 combines with J gene TRBJ1-2; D not certain. The CDR3 totals 15 residues. The germline CDR1 and CDR2 sequences are SEHNR and FQNEAQ (reference sequence). Trimming removed 5 bases from V and 4 bases from J, with 17 bases in between. CDR3 bases: TGTGCCAGCAGCCCCGGTTTACGACGTGGCTATGGCTACACCTTC. Residues: CASSPGLRRGYGYTF.

The J gene is TRBJ1-3, the V gene TRBV6-5; the D gene is possibly TRBD1 (5 bases). V was pared by 9 bases and J by 0 bases, with 15 bases between. The CDR3 runs to 15 residues. Germline values: CDR1 MNHEY, CDR2 SVGAGI. The CDR3: CASSQGPSSGNTIYF. CDR3 nucleotide sequence: TGTGCCAGTAGTCAGGGCCCCAGCTCTGGAAACACCATATATTTT.

V and J are TRBV25-1 and TRBJ2-5; D is ambiguous. The CDR3 is 12 residues long. CDR1 is MGHDK and CDR2 is SYGVNS in the germline V gene. The V and J ends lost 5 bases and 4 bases respectively, with 8 bases between them. The CDR3 reads CASSSMGETQYF. CDR3 nucleotide sequence: TGTGCCAGCAGTTCGATGGGAGAGACCCAGTACTTC.

The chain uses TRBV6-5 and TRBJ1-5, with D perhaps TRBD1 (5 bases). The V and J ends lost 7 bases and 14 bases respectively, with 15 bases between them. This CDR3 comprises 11 residues. The germline gives CDR1 MNHEY, CDR2 SVGAGI. The CDR3 region is CASTLATVKHF. The CDR3 nucleotides read TGTGCCAGCACTCTCGCGACAGTAAAGCATTTT.

The rearrangement uses TRBV5-5 and TRBJ1-2; tentative D call: TRBD1 (5 bases). Germline V gene lookup returns CDR1 SGHKS and CDR2 YYEKEE (reference sequence). The V end was cut by 9 bases, the J end by 7 bases, with 7 bases between. The CDR3 is 9 residues long. The CDR3 DNA is TGTGCCAATGGGGGTGGCTACACCTTC. The encoded protein is CANGGGYTF.

The gene calls are TRBV28 and TRBJ1-5; maybe TRBD1 (5 bases). Germline lookup yields CDR1 MDHEN and CDR2 SYDVKM. The CDR3 runs 12 residues. The V gene lost 7 bases and the J gene lost 9 bases, with 13 bases spanning the gap. In nucleotides, the CDR3 is TGTGCCAGCACCCAGGGACTAGGGCCCCAGCATTTT. As protein: CASTQGLGPQHF.

This clone showed up just a few times. The genes are TRBV6-5 and TRBJ2-2; no definite D call. V lost 2 bases, J lost 1 base, and 5 bases lay in between. CDR3 length equals 14 residues. Germline values: CDR1 MNHEY, CDR2 SVGAGI. As DNA, the CDR3 is TGTGCCAGCAGTTACGCCCGGAACACCGGGGAGCTGTTTTTT. Translated, it gives CASSYARNTGELFF.

The V call is TRBV19, the J call TRBJ2-3; D gene ambiguous. CDR1 is LNHDA, CDR2 SQIVND, per germline (reference sequence). Trimming stripped 3 bases from V and 4 bases from J, with 5 bases between. The CDR3 consists of 12 residues. CDR3 region: CASSIVSDTQYF. The CDR3 DNA follows: TGTGCCAGTAGTATTGTGTCAGATACGCAGTATTTT.

This chain joins TRBV6-1 and TRBJ2-1; 10 nucleotides match TRBD2. The CDR3 covers 16 residues. Germline CDR1 reads MNHNS; CDR2 reads SASEGT. Trimming at V came to 4 bases and at J to 1 base, leaving 4 bases not matched to a gene. The CDR3 protein is CASSALSGRSYNEQFF. CDR3 DNA: TGTGCCAGCAGTGCCCTTAGCGGGAGGTCCTACAATGAGCAGTTCTTC.

The chain employs TRBV19 and TRBJ2-2, with 9 nucleotides matching TRBD1. The CDR3 length is 16 residues. V lost 9 bases, J lost 0 bases, and 8 bases stayed unmatched. Germline V gene sequence: CDR1 LNHDA, CDR2 SQIVND (reference sequence). CDR3 sequence reads: CASLTRDRANTGELFF. The CDR3 DNA reads as TGTGCCAGCCTGACCCGGGACAGGGCGAACACCGGGGAGCTGTTTTTT.

J is TRBJ1-2 and V is TRBV27, with D uncertain. V was shortened by 3 bases and J by 7 bases, with 15 bases between the two germline ends. Germline CDR1 is MNHEY and CDR2 is SMNVEV (reference sequence). This CDR3 is 14 amino acids long. This chain's CDR3 is CASSFRREVGGYTF. In DNA, the CDR3 is TGTGCCAGCAGTTTTCGTAGGGAGGTTGGTGGCTACACCTTC.